The sequence of this T cell receptor (beta chain) was determined in a study of OX40 agonist ivuxolimab in advanced cancers. Looking at the study overall: Those treated in dose escalation had hepatocellular carcinoma, melanoma, renal cell cancer or head and neck cancer. Patients with prior anti-PD-1, anti-PD-L1 or anti-CTLA-4 therapy were eligible; less than 50% had some.

Study-wide findings and caveats: With doses of 0.1-3.0 mg/kg, partial responders showed among the lowest clonal expansion.

Sequencing used immunoSEQ multiplex PCR; TCRdb keeps in-frame clones, though not all of them. The sample has about 71,000 clones; roughly 81% are singletons. Germline values: CDR1 MDHEN, CDR2 SYDVKM. The CDR3 is 15 residues long. Between the trimmed V and J ends, which lost 4 bases and 5 bases, there was a span of 17 bases. As to this clone: Its cognate antigen is unknown.

This chain connects TRBV28 to TRBJ1-2, with D hard to call. The clonotype was recovered from an adult with an advanced solid tumor such as melanoma, head and neck, liver or kidney cancer. Material: CD4+ or CD8+ T cells sorted from blood, obtained in a trial of the OX40 agonist ivuxolimab. For the CDR3, the DNA is TGTGCCAGCAGTTCCCCTCCCCTTGGTGGATATGGCTACACCTTC. This translates into CASSSPPLGGYGYTF.